The present entry profiles one TCR beta chain with its context. What it binds is not known. This entry is derived from a study of OX40 agonist ivuxolimab in advanced cancers. Study information: Every 2 weeks, patients received ivuxolimab intravenously, dosed at 0.01 to 10 mg/kg.

Study findings and constraints: The authors did not determine the antigen specificity of the expanded peripheral T cells.

Here immunoSEQ multiplex PCR was the method, and the copy in TCRdb shows in-frame clones only, minus some. The table records about 70,000 clones, about 85% of them present only once. Germline V lookup: CDR1 MNHNY, CDR2 SVGAGI (reference sequence). The CDR3 is made up of 12 amino acids. Deletions cut 7 bases from V and 9 bases from J, with 13 bases between. Specimen: CD4+ or CD8+ T cells sorted from blood, collected in a trial of the OX40 agonist ivuxolimab. This clonotype originated in an adult with an advanced solid tumor such as melanoma, head and neck, liver or kidney cancer. The chain recombines TRBV6-6 with TRBJ2-1; no clear D. The CDR3 DNA is TGTGCCAGCACCAATAAAAGGGCTGAGCAGTTCTTC. Encoded protein: CASTNKRAEQFF.